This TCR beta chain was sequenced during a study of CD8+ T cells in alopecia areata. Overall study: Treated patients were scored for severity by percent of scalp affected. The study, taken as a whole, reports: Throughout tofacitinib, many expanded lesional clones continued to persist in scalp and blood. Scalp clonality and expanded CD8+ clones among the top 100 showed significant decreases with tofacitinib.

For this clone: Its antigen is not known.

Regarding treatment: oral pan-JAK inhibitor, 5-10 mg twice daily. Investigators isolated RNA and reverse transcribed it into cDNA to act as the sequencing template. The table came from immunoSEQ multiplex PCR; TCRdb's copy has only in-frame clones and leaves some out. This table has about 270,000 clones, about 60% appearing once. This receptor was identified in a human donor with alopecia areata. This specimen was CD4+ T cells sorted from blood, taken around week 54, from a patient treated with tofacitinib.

CDR3: CAWKGTQETQYF. The CDR3 DNA follows: TGTGCCTGGAAAGGGACTCAAGAGACCCAGTACTTC. The genes are TRBV30 and TRBJ2-5; possible D gene TRBD2, 6 bases. Germline CDR1 GTSNPN, CDR2 SVGIG (reference sequence). This CDR3 has 12 amino acids. V lost 4 bases and J 2 bases, leaving 8 bases between the germline ends.